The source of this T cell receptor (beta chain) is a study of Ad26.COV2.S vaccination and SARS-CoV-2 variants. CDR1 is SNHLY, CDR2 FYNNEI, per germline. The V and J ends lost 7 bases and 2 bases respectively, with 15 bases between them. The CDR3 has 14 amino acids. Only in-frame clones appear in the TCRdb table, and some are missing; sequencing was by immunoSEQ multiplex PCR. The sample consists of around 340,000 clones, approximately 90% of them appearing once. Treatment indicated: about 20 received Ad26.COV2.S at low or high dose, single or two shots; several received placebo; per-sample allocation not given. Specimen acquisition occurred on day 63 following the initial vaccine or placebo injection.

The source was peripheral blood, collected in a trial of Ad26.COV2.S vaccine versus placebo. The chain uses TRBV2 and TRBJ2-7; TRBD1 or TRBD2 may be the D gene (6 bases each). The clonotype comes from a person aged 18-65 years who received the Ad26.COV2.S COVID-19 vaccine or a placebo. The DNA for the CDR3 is TGTGCCAGCATAACTCCGAGGGGGGCCTACGAGCAGTACTTC. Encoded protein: CASITPRGAYEQYF. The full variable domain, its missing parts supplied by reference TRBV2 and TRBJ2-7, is EPEVTQTPSHQVTQMGQEVILRCVPISNHLYFYWYRQILGQKVEFLVSFYNNEISEKSEIFDDQFSVERPDGSNFTLKIRSTKLEDSAMYFCASITPRGAYEQYFGPGTRLTVT.